A single sample gave rise to the 5 T cell receptor beta chains below, sequenced in a study of blood T cells in healthy people across ages. Next came a second PCR, run for about 6 to 12 cycles, which used a sample-barcoded 5' primer along with a J-beta primer mix. TCRdb recomputed calls from the 5' RACE reads with MiXCR, one row per CDR3 protein. The table lists 1.5 million to 2 million distinct CDR3 sequences, 30% to 40% of them singletons. The sample taken for sequencing was blood. The receptors stem from a woman younger than 45 in good health.

Worth noting for this clonotype: This may stem from a read error, because a much larger clone lies one nucleotide away. This rearrangement joins TRBV5-6 to TRBJ2-7; 9 nucleotides line up with TRBD1. CDR3 length: 14 amino acids. V was pared by 6 bases and J by 2 bases, with 6 bases of the junction left unmatched. The germline gives CDR1 SGHDT, CDR2 YYEEEE. Here the CDR3 reads CASNIRDRAYEQYF. The CDR3 DNA sequence: TGTGCCAGCAACATACGGGACAGGGCCTACGAGCAGTACTTC.

This clonotype has just a few counts. The chain has TRBV27 and TRBJ2-7, with a possible D match to TRBD2 (6 bases). The V end was cut by 5 bases, the J end by 1 base, with 12 bases between. This CDR3 has 14 residues. Per germline, CDR1 MNHEY and CDR2 SMNVEV (reference sequence). This CDR3 reads CASSTAGTSYEQYF. As DNA, the CDR3 is TGTGCCAGCAGTACCGCCGGGACTTCCTACGAGCAGTACTTC.

This clonotype came up a few times. The chain uses TRBV7-9 and TRBJ2-1, with D maybe TRBD1 (6 bases). The CDR3 runs 14 residues. The V end was cut by 5 bases, the J end by 8 bases, with 16 bases between. Looked up from germline, CDR1 is SEHNR and CDR2 is FQNEAQ (reference sequence). This CDR3 is CASSPTGFSDEQFF. In nucleotides, the CDR3 is TGTGCCAGCAGCCCAACAGGGTTTAGCGATGAGCAGTTCTTC.

This clonotype was recorded a few times. This chain uses TRBV4-2 with TRBJ1-6; the D is unclear. This CDR3 is 14 amino acids long. V was trimmed by 1 base and J by 7 bases, leaving 8 bases between them. Germline V gene lookup returns CDR1 LGHNA and CDR2 YNFKEQ. This chain's CDR3 is CASSQGTENSPLHF. CDR3 coding DNA: TGTGCCAGCAGCCAAGGCACAGAGAATTCACCCCTCCACTTT.

This clonotype has only a few counts. The V gene is TRBV27, the J gene TRBJ2-4; 8 nucleotides agree with TRBD2. V lost 2 bases, J lost 3 bases, and 6 bases stayed unmatched. The CDR3 spans 16 residues. Germline assignment: CDR1 MNHEY and CDR2 SMNVEV (reference sequence). As DNA, the CDR3 is TGTGCCAGCAGTTTAAGCGGGAGCTACGTCAAAAACATTCAGTACTTC. As protein: CASSLSGSYVKNIQYF.